These 12 T cell receptor beta chains originate from one sample sequenced in a study of shared clonotypes between healthy human individuals. Libraries were prepared by immunoSEQ multiplex PCR; TCRdb keeps only in-frame clonotypes and omits some of them. The table shows 850,000 to 1,100,000 clones, with roughly 80% occurring only once. The sample comprised memory CD4+ T cells from PBMCs. Stated subset: CD45RA-negative fraction. These receptor sequences come from a man between 18 and 29 years old in good health. Some clones in this sample may be carry-over from other donors' samples.

Points on this clone: A far larger clone is off by one base, so a read error is likely. The same CDR3 arises from other DNA sequences in this sample as well. This chain uses TRBV11-1 with TRBJ2-2; the D gene is possibly TRBD2 (5 bases). The V gene's germline CDR1 is SGHAT and CDR2 FQDESV (reference sequence). This CDR3 has 15 amino acids. The CDR3 nucleotides read TGTGCCAGACTTCGTCCTCCGGTTCGCGCCGGGGAGCTGTTTTTC. As protein: CARLRPPVRAGELFF.

The chain carries TRBV6-5 and TRBJ1-2; 8 bases match TRBD1. Germline CDR1 MNHEY, CDR2 SVGAGI. V shed 10 bases and J 4 bases; nucleotides not matched to a gene: 11. CDR3 length: 14 amino acids. The chain's CDR3 is CATLPGQVFYGYTF. DNA of the CDR3: TGTGCCACCCTGCCGGGACAGGTCTTCTATGGCTACACCTTC.

The chain recombines TRBV27 with TRBJ1-3, with D perhaps TRBD1 (5 bases). The CDR3 has 15 amino acids. Trimming took off 5 bases at V and 4 bases at J, with 15 bases between the two ends. Germline values: CDR1 MNHEY, CDR2 SMNVEV (reference sequence). Written as DNA, the CDR3 is TGTGCCAGCAGTCCCTTTCAGGGAGGCGGAAACACCATATATTTT. Encoded protein: CASSPFQGGGNTIYF.

This chain connects TRBV1 to TRBJ2-7; TRBD1, the table's D call, was not compared with the DNA. TRBV1 constitutes a pseudogene. The CDR3 totals 14 residues. DNA for the CDR3: TGCACCAGCAGCCAAGCAGGGGGCTCCTACGAGCAGTACTTC. Amino acids: CTSSQAGGSYEQYF.

The chain couples TRBV5-1 to TRBJ1-1; D perhaps matches TRBD1 (6 bases). Trimming pared 4 bases from V and 1 base from J, leaving 11 bases between. Per the germline V gene, CDR1 is SGHRS and CDR2 is YFSETQ. This CDR3 contains 14 residues. The CDR3 DNA reads as TGCGCCAGCAGCCTGGACAGTTGGAACACTGAAGCTTTCTTT. Residues: CASSLDSWNTEAFF.

V usage is TRBV6-6 and J usage is TRBJ2-7, with D perhaps TRBD2 (6 bases). The V gene lost 5 bases and the J gene lost 3 bases, with 14 bases spanning the gap. This CDR3 has 14 residues. Germline loops: CDR1 MNHNY, CDR2 SVGAGI (reference sequence). DNA for the CDR3: TGTGCCAGCAGTCAAATGGAGGGAGTCTACGAGCAGTACTTC. It translates to CASSQMEGVYEQYF.

The chain employs TRBV6-1 and TRBJ1-5; D call uncertain. The V end lost 4 bases, the J end lost 1 base, and 8 bases lay between the germline ends. Germline V CDR1 and CDR2: MNHNS, SASEGT. This CDR3 contains 14 residues. The CDR3 nucleotides read TGTGCCAGCAGTGTGTGGGGAAGCAATCAGCCCCAGCATTTT. Its protein is CASSVWGSNQPQHF.

The rearrangement joins TRBV15 to TRBJ1-2, with D possibly being TRBD1 (5 bases). V was cut by 3 bases and J by 4 bases, with 12 bases left in between. CDR1 and CDR2 (germline): LNHNV, YYDKDF (reference sequence). The CDR3 has 14 amino acids. This CDR3 reads CATSSRQGAYGYTF. DNA for the CDR3: TGTGCCACCAGCAGCAGGCAGGGAGCCTATGGCTACACCTTC.

This clone was seen just once. V gene TRBV29-1 combines with J gene TRBJ2-1, with 7 bases aligning to TRBD2. Germline assignment: CDR1 SQVTM and CDR2 ANQGSEA. This CDR3 is built from 14 residues. Unmatched junction bases numbered 8, after V lost 4 bases and J lost 5 bases. The CDR3 region has the DNA TGCAGCGTTGGTGGCGGGAGCCCAAACAATGAGCAGTTCTTC. As protein: CSVGGGSPNNEQFF.

V is TRBV6-1 and J is TRBJ1-4; no clear D gene. Germline CDR1 and CDR2: MNHNS and SASEGT. This CDR3 has 15 residues. V lost 7 bases and J lost 3, with 15 bases in between. CDR3 amino acids: CASNWLTGSNEKLFF. Here the CDR3 DNA reads TGTGCCAGCAATTGGCTGACGGGTTCTAATGAAAAACTGTTTTTT.

The chain recombines TRBV5-1 with TRBJ2-3; D possibly corresponds to TRBD2 (6 bases). Germline V lookup: CDR1 SGHRS, CDR2 YFSETQ. The CDR3 covers 15 residues. Trimming left V 4 bases short and J 6 bases short, with 18 bases between. Here the CDR3 DNA reads TGCGCCAGCAGCCCGGAGGGACCGGGTGTGGATACGCAGTATTTT. Its translation is CASSPEGPGVDTQYF.

The V call is TRBV6-6, the J call TRBJ2-1; possibly TRBD1 for D (5 bases). The CDR3 contains 13 residues. V lost 7 bases to trimming and J lost 8 bases, with 15 bases between them. Germline V gene lookup returns CDR1 MNHNY and CDR2 SVGAGI (reference sequence). CDR3 loop: CASTDSPRHEQFF. CDR3 coding DNA: TGTGCCAGCACTGACAGCCCAAGACATGAGCAGTTCTTC.